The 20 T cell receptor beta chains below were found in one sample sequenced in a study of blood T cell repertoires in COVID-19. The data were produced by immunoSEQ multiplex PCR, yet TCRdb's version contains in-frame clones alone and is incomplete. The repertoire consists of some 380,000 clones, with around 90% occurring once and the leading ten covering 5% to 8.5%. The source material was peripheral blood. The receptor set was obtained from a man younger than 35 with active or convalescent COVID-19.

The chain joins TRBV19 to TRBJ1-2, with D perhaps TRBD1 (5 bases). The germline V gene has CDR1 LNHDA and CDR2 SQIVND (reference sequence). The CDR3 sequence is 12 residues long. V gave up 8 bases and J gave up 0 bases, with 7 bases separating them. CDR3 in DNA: TGTGCCAGTCAGACAGCTAACTATGGCTACACCTTC. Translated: CASQTANYGYTF.

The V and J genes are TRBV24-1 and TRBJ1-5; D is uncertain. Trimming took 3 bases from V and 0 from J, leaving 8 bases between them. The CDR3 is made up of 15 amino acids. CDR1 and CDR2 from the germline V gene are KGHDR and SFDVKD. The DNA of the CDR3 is TGTGCCACCAGTGATGCCCTCGGTAGCAATCAGCCCCAGCATTTT. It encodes CATSDALGSNQPQHF.

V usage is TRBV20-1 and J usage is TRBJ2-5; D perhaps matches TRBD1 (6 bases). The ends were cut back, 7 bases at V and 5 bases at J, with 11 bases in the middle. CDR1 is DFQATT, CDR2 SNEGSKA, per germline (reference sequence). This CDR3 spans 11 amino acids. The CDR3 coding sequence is TGCAGTGGGCAGGGGTCGGAGACCCAGTACTTC. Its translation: CSGQGSETQYF.

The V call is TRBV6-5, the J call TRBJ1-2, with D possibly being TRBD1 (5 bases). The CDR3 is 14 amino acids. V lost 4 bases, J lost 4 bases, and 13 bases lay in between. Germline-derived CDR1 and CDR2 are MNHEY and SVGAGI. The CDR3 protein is CASSSAGRIYGYTF. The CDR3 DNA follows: TGTGCCAGCAGTTCCGCGGGACGGATCTATGGCTACACCTTC.

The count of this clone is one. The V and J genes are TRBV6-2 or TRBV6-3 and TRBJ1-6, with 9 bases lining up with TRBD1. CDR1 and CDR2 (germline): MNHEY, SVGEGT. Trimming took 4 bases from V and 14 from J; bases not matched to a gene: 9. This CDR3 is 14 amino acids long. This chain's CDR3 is CASSSRDRVLTLHF. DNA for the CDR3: TGTGCCAGCAGTTCCCGGGACAGGGTCTTGACCCTCCACTTT.

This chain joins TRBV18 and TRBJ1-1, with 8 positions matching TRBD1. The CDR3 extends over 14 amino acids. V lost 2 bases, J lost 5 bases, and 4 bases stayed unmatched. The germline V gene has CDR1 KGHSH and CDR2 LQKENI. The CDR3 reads CASSPGQGRTEAFF. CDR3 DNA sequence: TGTGCCAGCTCACCAGGACAGGGCAGGACTGAAGCTTTCTTT. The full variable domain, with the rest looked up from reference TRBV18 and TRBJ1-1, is NAGVMQNPRHLVRRRGQEARLRCSPMKGHSHVYWYRQLPEEGLKFMVYLQKENIIDESGMPKERFSAEFPKEGPSILRIQQVVRGDSAAYFCASSPGQGRTEAFFGQGTRLTVV.

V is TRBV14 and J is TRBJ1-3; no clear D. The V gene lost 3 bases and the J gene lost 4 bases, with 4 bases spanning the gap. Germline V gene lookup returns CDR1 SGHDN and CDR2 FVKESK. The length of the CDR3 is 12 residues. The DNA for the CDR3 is TGTGCCAGCAGCCAGCAGGGAAACACCATATATTTT. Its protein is CASSQQGNTIYF.

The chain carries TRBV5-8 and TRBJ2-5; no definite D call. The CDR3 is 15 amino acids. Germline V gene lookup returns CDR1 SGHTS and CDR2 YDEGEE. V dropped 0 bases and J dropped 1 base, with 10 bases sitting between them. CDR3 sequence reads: CASSLGSGLQETQYF. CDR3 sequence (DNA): TGTGCCAGCAGCTTGGGGTCAGGCCTCCAAGAGACCCAGTACTTC.

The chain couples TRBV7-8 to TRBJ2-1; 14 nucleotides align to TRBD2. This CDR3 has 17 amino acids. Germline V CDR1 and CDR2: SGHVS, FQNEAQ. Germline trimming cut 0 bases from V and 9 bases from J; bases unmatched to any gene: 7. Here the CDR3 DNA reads TGTGCCAGCAGCTTAGCAGGACTAGCGGGAGGAATTGGTGAGCAGTTCTTC. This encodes CASSLAGLAGGIGEQFF.

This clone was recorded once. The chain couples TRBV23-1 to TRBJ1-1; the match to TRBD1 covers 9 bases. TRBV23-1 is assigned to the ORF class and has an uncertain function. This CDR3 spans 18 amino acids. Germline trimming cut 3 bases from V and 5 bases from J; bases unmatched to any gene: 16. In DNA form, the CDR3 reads TGCGCCAGCAGTCAGCCCAATCCGGACAGGGGCTTGTGGACTGAAGCTTTCTTT. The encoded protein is CASSQPNPDRGLWTEAFF.

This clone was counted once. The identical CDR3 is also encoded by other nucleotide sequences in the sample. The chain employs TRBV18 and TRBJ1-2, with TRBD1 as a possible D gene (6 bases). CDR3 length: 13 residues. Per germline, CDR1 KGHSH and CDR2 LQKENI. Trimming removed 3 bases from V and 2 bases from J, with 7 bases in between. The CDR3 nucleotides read TGTGCCAGCTCACCGGACAGAAACTATGGCTACACCTTC. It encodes CASSPDRNYGYTF. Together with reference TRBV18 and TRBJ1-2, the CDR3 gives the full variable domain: NAGVMQNPRHLVRRRGQEARLRCSPMKGHSHVYWYRQLPEEGLKFMVYLQKENIIDESGMPKERFSAEFPKEGPSILRIQQVVRGDSAAYFCASSPDRNYGYTFGSGTRLTVV.

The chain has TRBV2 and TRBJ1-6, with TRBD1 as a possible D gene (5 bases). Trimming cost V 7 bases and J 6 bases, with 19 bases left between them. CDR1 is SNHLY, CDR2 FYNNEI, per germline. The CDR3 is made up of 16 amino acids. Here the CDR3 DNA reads TGTGCCAGCATCCTAGCTACGGGGGGTTCTAATTCACCCCTCCACTTT. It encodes CASILATGGSNSPLHF.

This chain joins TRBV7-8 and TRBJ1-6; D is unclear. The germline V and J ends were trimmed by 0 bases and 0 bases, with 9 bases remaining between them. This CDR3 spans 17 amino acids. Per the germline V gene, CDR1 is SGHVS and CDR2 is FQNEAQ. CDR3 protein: CASSLAFPSSYNSPLHF. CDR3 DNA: TGTGCCAGCAGCTTAGCGTTCCCGAGCTCCTATAATTCACCCCTCCACTTT.

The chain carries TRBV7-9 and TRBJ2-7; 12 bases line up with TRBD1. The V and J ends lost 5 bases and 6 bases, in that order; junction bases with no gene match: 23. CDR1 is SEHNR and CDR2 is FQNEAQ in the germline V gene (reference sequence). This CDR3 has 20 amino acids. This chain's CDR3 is CASSNVPGQGARLAGFEQYF. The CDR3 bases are TGTGCCAGCAGCAACGTACCGGGACAGGGGGCGCGGCTAGCGGGATTCGAGCAGTACTTC.

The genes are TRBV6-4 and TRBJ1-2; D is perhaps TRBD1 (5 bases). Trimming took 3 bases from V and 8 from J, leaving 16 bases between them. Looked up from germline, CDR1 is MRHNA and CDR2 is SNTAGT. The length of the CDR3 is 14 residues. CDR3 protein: CASSEGGSRGGYTF. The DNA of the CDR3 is TGTGCCAGCAGTGAGGGGGGGAGCCGGGGCGGCTACACCTTC.

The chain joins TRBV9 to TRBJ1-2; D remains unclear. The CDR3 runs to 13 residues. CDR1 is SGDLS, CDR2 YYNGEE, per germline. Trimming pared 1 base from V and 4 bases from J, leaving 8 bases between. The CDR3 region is CASSVSTAYGYTF. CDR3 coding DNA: TGTGCCAGCAGCGTATCTACAGCCTATGGCTACACCTTC. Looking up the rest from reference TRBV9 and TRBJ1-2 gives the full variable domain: DSGVTQTPKHLITATGQRVTLRCSPRSGDLSVYWYQQSLDQGLQFLIQYYNGEERAKGNILERFSAQQFPDLHSELNLSSLELGDSALYFCASSVSTAYGYTFGSGTRLTVV.

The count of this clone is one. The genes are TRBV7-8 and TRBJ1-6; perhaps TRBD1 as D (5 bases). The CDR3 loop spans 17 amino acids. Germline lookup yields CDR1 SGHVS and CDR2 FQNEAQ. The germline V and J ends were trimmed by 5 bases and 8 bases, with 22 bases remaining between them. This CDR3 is CASSPLVLGPADSPLHF. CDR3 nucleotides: TGTGCCAGCAGCCCGCTTGTGTTGGGGCCGGCGGATTCACCCCTCCACTTT.

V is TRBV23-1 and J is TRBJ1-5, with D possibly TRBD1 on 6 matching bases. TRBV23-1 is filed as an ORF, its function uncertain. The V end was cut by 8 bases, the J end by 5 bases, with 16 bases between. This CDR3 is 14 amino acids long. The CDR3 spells CASGKDRNDQPQHF. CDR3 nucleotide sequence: TGCGCCAGCGGGAAAGACAGGAACGATCAGCCCCAGCATTTT.

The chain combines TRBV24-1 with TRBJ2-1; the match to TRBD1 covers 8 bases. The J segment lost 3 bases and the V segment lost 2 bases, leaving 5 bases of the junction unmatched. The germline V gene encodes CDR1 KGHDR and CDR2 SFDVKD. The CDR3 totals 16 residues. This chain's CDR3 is CATSDWAGGGYNEQFF. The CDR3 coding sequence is TGTGCCACCAGTGATTGGGCAGGGGGCGGCTACAATGAGCAGTTCTTC.

The DNA of the CDR3 is TGCAGCGCCGGGACTAGCGGGAGAAGAAACGAGCAGTACTTC. It codes for CSAGTSGRRNEQYF. This chain links TRBV29-1 with TRBJ2-7; 14 nucleotides match TRBD2. Trimming cost V 7 bases and J 5 bases; bases outside gene matches: 7. The CDR3 is made up of 14 amino acids. Germline V gene lookup returns CDR1 SQVTM and CDR2 ANQGSEA.